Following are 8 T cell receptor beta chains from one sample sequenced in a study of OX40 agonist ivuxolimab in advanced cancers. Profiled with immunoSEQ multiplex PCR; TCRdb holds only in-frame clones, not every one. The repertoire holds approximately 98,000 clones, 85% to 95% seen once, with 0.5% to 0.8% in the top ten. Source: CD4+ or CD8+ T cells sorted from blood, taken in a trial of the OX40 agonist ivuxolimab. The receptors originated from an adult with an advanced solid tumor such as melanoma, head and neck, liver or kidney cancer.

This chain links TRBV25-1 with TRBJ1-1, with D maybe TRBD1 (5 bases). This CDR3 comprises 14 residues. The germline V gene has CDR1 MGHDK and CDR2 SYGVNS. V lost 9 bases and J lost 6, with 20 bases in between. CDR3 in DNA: TGTGCCAGTTACGGGTCGTCCCGGGGGGCTGAAGCTTTCTTT. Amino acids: CASYGSSRGAEAFF.

CDR3 amino acids: CASSLDRNYGYTF. The CDR3 nucleotides are TGCGCCAGCAGCCTAGACAGGAACTATGGCTACACCTTC. The V and J genes are TRBV10-1 and TRBJ1-2, with D possibly being TRBD1 (6 bases). The CDR3 runs to 13 residues. V lost 6 bases and J 2 bases, leaving 10 bases between the germline ends. The V gene's germline CDR1 is WNHNN and CDR2 SYGVQD (reference sequence).

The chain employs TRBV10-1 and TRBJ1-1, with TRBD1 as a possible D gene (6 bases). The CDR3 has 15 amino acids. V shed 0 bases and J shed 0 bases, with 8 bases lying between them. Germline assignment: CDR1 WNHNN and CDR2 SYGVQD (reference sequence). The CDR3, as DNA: TGCGCCAGCAGTGAGTCCGGACAGATGAACACTGAAGCTTTCTTT. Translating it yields CASSESGQMNTEAFF.

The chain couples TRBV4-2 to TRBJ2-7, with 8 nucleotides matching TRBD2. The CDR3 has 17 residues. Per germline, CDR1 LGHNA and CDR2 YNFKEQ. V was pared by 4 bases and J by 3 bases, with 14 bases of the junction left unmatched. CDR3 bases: TGTGCCAGCAGCCTTCATACCCTCAGCGGGAGTTACTACGAGCAGTACTTC. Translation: CASSLHTLSGSYYEQYF.

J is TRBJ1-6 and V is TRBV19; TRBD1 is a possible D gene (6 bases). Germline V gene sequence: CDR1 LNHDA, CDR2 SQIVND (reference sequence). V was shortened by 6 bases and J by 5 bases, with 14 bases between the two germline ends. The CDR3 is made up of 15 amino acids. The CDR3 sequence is CASRDWTDNNSPLHF. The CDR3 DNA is TGTGCCAGTAGAGATTGGACAGACAATAATTCACCCCTCCACTTT. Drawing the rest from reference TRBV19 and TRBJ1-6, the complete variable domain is DGGITQSPKYLFRKEGQNVTLSCEQNLNHDAMYWYRQDPGQGLRLIYYSQIVNDFQKGDIAEGYSVSREKKESFPLTVTSAQKNPTAFYLCASRDWTDNNSPLHFGNGTRLTVT.

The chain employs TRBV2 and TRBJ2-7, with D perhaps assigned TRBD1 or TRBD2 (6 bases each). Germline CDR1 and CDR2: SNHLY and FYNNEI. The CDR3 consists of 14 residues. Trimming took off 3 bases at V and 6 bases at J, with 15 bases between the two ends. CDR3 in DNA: TGTGCCAGCAGTGACGGGGGCAGGGGTGGCGAGCAGTACTTC. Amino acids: CASSDGGRGGEQYF.

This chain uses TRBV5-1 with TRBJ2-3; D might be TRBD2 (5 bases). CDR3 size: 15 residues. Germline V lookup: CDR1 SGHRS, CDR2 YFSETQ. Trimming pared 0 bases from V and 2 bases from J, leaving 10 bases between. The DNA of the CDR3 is TGCGCCAGCAGCTTGGCAGCTAGCATCACAGATACGCAGTATTTT. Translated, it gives CASSLAASITDTQYF.

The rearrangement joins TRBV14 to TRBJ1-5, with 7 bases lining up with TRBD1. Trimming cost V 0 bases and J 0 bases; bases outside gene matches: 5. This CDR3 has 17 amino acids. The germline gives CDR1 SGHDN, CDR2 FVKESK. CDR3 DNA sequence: TGTGCCAGCAGCCAAGATTGGGACAGTTATAGCAATCAGCCCCAGCATTTT. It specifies CASSQDWDSYSNQPQHF.